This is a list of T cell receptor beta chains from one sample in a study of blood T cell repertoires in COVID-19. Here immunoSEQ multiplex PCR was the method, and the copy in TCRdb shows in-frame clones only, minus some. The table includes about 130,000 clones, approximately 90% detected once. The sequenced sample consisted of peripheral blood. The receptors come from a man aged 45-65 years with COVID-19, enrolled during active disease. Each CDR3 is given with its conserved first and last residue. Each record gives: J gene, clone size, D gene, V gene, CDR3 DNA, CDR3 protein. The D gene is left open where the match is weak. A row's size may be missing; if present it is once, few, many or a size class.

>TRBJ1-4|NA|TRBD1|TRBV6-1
TGTGCCAGCAGTGAAGCAGGGGGCGCGAGGGAAAAACTGTTTTTT
CASSEAGGAREKLFF
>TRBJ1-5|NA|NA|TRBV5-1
TGCGCCAGCAGAGCAACAGCTCAATCAAGTCAGCCCCAGCATTTT
CASRATAQSSQPQHF
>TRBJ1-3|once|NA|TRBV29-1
TGCAGCGTTGAAGATCAGATCCGGGGGGCTGATGGAAACACCATATATTTT
CSVEDQIRGADGNTIYF
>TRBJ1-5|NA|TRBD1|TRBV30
TGTGCCTGGCAGACAGGGGGGGATCAGCCCCAGCATTTT
CAWQTGGDQPQHF
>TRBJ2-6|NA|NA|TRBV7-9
TGTGCCAGCAGCTTAGGATCAGGCAGTGGGGCCAACGTCCTGACTTTC
CASSLGSGSGANVLTF
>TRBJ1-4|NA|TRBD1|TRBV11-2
TGTGCCAGCAGCCAGACAGGGGGCCCTAATGAAAAACTGTTTTTT
CASSQTGGPNEKLFF
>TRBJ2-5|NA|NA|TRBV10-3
TGTGCCATCAGCGACGGGGGCCAAGAGACCCAGTACTTC
CAISDGGQETQYF
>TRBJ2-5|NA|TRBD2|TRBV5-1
TGCGCCAGCAGCTTGGCCGAACTAGCGGAGGCCGAGACCCAGTACTTC
CASSLAELAEAETQYF
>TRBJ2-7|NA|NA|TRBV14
TGTGCCAGCAGCCAAGAGGAGGGACAGAACTACGAGCAGTACTTC
CASSQEEGQNYEQYF
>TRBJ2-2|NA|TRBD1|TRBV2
TGTGCCAGCGGCGGACAGGGCCCCGGCGGGGAGCTGTTTTTT
CASGGQGPGGELFF
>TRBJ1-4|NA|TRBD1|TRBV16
TGTGCCAGCAGCCAAGAGGGGGCTGTCGCCGCAAAACTGTTTTTT
CASSQEGAVAAKLFF
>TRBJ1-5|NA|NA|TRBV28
TGTGCCAGCCTAAGCGGCGCAGACAATCAGCCCCAGCATTTT
CASLSGADNQPQHF
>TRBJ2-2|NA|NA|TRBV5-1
TGCGCCAGCAGCCGGTCCAGGTCAACCGGGGAGCTGTTTTTT
CASSRSRSTGELFF
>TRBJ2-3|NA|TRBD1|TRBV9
TGTGCCAGCAGCGCGGGACAGGGGGTAGCAGATACGCAGTATTTT
CASSAGQGVADTQYF
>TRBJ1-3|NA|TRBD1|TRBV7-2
TGTGCCAGCAGCTCGTGGACAGGGGGCGCTGGAAACACCATATATTTT
CASSSWTGGAGNTIYF
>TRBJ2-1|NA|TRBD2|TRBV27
TGTGCCAGCAGTCTGGGCGGGGGGTACAATGAGCAGTTCTTC
CASSLGGGYNEQFF
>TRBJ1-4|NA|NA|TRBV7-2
TGTGCCAGCAGCTTGCAGACGGGTAATAATGAAAAACTGTTTTTT
CASSLQTGNNEKLFF
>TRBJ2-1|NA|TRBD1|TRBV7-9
TGTGCCAGCAGCTTTCTGACAGGGGCAAGCAATGAGCAGTTCTTC
CASSFLTGASNEQFF
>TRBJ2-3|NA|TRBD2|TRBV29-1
TGCAGCGTCCAACCCAGACTAGCGGGAGCGGATACGCAGTATTTT
CSVQPRLAGADTQYF
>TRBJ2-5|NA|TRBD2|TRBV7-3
TGTGCCAGCAGCTTAACAAGGACTAGCGGGAGCTCAGAGACCCAGTACTTC
CASSLTRTSGSSETQYF
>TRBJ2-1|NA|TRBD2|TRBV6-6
TGTGCCAGCAGTCCCCTCCCCTCTACTAGCGGGAGTGGGTTCAATGAGCAGTTCTTC
CASSPLPSTSGSGFNEQFF
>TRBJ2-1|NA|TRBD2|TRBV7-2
TGTGCCAGCAGCCCCGGACTAGCGGGAGTTACTGAGCAGTTCTTC
CASSPGLAGVTEQFF
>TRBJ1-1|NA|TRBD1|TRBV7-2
TGTGCCAGCAGCTGGACAGGGGGCACTGAAGCTTTCTTT
CASSWTGGTEAFF
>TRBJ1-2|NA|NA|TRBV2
TGTGCCAGCAGCCCCGCTACGGGAGGCTATGGCTACACCTTC
CASSPATGGYGYTF
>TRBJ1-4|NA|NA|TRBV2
TGTGCCAGCAGTCCCCGGTCGACAGGTATTAGGAATGAAAAACTGTTTTTT
CASSPRSTGIRNEKLFF
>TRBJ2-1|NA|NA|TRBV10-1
TGCGCCAGCAGTGCTGGACAGACTAATGAGCAGTTCTTC
CASSAGQTNEQFF